A single sample is the source of the 7 T cell receptor beta chains below, sequenced in a study of T cell responses to AZD1222 COVID-19 vaccine. Produced via immunoSEQ multiplex PCR; TCRdb's table is partial and in-frame only. The sample yields some 140,000 clones, 84% seen once. Sequencing was performed on peripheral blood, taken on day 0 of AZD1222 vaccination. Source of these receptors: an adult in good health.

This clone was seen a handful of times. This rearrangement joins TRBV27 to TRBJ1-2; possible D gene TRBD1, 5 bases. The CDR3 covers 17 residues. Germline V CDR1 and CDR2: MNHEY, SMNVEV (reference sequence). V was trimmed by 4 bases and J by 0 bases, leaving 18 bases between them. The CDR3 DNA follows: TGTGCCAGCAGTTCTCAGGACACCGGAGGGGCTAACTATGGCTACACCTTC. It is translated as CASSSQDTGGANYGYTF.

This clone was counted a single time. V usage is TRBV5-1 and J usage is TRBJ2-2; no reliable D call. The V end lost 8 bases, the J end lost 2 bases, and 19 bases lay between the germline ends. In germline, CDR1 is SGHRS, CDR2 YFSETQ. This CDR3 contains 16 residues. The CDR3 region has the DNA TGCGCCAGTTCCCCGATCCGGGCCGAAAACACCGGGGAGCTGTTTTTT. Translation: CASSPIRAENTGELFF. Full variable domain (missing parts from reference TRBV5-1 and TRBJ2-2): KAGVTQTPRYLIKTRGQQVTLSCSPISGHRSVSWYQQTPGQGLQFLFEYFSETQRNKGNFPGRFSGRQFSNSRSEMNVSTLELGDSALYLCASSPIRAENTGELFFGEGSRLTVL.

This chain joins TRBV5-1 and TRBJ2-4, with 7 nucleotides matching TRBD2. Trimming removed 1 base from V and 14 bases from J; junction bases left unmatched: 6. The CDR3 runs 12 residues. CDR1 SGHRS and CDR2 YFSETQ come from the germline V gene. The CDR3 reads CASSLREGKEYF. CDR3 sequence (DNA): TGCGCCAGCAGCTTGAGGGAGGGCAAAGAGTACTTC.

The chain combines TRBV12-5 with TRBJ1-1, with D possibly matching TRBD1 (5 bases). Trimming left V 6 bases short and J 2 bases short, with 10 bases between. Per germline, CDR1 LGHNT and CDR2 FRNRAP. The CDR3 runs 13 residues. The DNA of the CDR3 is TGTGCTAGTGGCGACAGTCTTAACACTGAAGCTTTCTTT. As protein: CASGDSLNTEAFF.

This clone has just one count. This chain uses TRBV5-4 with TRBJ2-7, with TRBD1 as a possible D gene (6 bases). Trimming pared 5 bases from V and 3 bases from J, leaving 24 bases between. This CDR3 is built from 17 residues. Per germline, CDR1 SGHNT and CDR2 YYREEE (reference sequence). CDR3 protein: CASSRPKQGLPNYEQYF. The CDR3 DNA is TGTGCCAGCAGTCGCCCCAAACAGGGTTTGCCTAACTACGAGCAGTACTTC.

This chain connects TRBV4-2 to TRBJ2-2, with D unclear. The CDR3 is made up of 14 amino acids. V lost 1 base, J lost 5 bases, and 8 bases lay in between. From germline, CDR1 is LGHNA and CDR2 YNFKEQ. CDR3 protein: CASSQGTITGELFF. Here the CDR3 DNA reads TGTGCCAGCAGCCAAGGAACCATAACCGGGGAGCTGTTTTTT.

The J gene is TRBJ2-1, the V gene TRBV9, with D perhaps TRBD1 or TRBD2 (5 bases each). V was cut by 4 bases and J by 8 bases, with 22 bases left in between. Germline assignment: CDR1 SGDLS and CDR2 YYNGEE. The CDR3 has 16 amino acids. CDR3 DNA sequence: TGTGCCAGCAGCCTACTCCCGACAGCGGTCGAGGATGAGCAGTTCTTC. Protein sequence: CASSLLPTAVEDEQFF.